This T cell receptor beta chain was sequenced during a study of cytomegalovirus exposure and HLA in healthy donors. Study results and caveats: Available immune exposure information covered CMV serostatus only.

With V trimmed by 7 bases and J by 9 bases, 11 bases remained unmatched. The CDR3 consists of 15 residues. CDR1 and CDR2 (germline): SGHTA, FQGNSA. The PCR had 60 Vbeta and 13 Jbeta primers. Assay: immunoSEQ multiplex PCR; the TCRdb copy retains only in-frame clones and omits some. The table has 120,000 or so clones, nearly 80% seen once. Only a few counts were recorded for this clone. Its antigen remains unknown. Material for sequencing was PBMCs. The genes are TRBV7-2 and TRBJ2-5; 13 bases map to TRBD2. The sequence was obtained from a woman aged 40 to 50 in good health and CMV-seronegative. For the CDR3, the DNA is TGTGCCAGCACTCCGGGACTAGCGGGAAGTAGGCCCCAGTACTTC. Amino acid sequence: CASTPGLAGSRPQYF.